The T cell receptor (beta chain) described here comes from a study of blood T cells in healthy people across ages. Study observations and caveats: The fall in TCR beta diversity per million T cells was roughly linear with age.

Germline V gene lookup returns CDR1 LGHNA and CDR2 YNFKEQ. This CDR3 region has 18 residues. Using a J-beta primer mix together with a sample-barcoded 5' primer, a second PCR was run for about 7 to 12 cycles. The authors tagged each cDNA molecule using a template-switch adaptor with 12 random nucleotides. All samples gave at least 2.5 million CDR3-containing paired-end reads. MiXCR, applied by TCRdb to the 5' RACE reads, yields one record per CDR3 protein. In the table there are around 870,000 distinct CDR3 sequences, about 28% of which are singletons. Notes on this clonotype: The antigen is unknown. A junction boundary mismatches the germline segment, possibly from a read error.

Sequences were obtained from blood. This receptor was obtained from an elderly woman in good health. The J gene is TRBJ2-5, the V gene TRBV4-2, with 8 bases matching TRBD2. For the CDR3, the DNA is TGTGCCAGCAGCCAGGAGTCGGTAGCGGGATTTGCGGAAGAGGCCCAGTACTTC. Its translation is CASSQESVAGFAEEAQYF.